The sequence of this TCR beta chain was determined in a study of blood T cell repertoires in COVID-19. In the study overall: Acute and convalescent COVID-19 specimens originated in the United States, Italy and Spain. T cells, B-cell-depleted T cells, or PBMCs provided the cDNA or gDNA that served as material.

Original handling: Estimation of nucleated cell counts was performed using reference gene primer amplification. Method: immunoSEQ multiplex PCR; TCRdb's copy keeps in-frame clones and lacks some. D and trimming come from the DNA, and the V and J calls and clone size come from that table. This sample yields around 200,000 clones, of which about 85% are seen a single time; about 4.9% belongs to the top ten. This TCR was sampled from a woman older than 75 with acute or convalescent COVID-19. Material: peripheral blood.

CDR3 coding DNA: TGTGCCAGCAGCGGGCAGGGGGCCCCCTCCTACGAGCAGTACTTC. Translating gives CASSGQGAPSYEQYF. The chain carries TRBV11-2 and TRBJ2-7, with TRBD1 matching 8 bases. V lost 5 bases to trimming and J lost 0 bases; unmatched junction nucleotides: 6. Germline CDR1 SGHAT, CDR2 FQNNGV. CDR3 length equals 15 residues.